The T cell receptor (beta chain) under discussion was sequenced for a study of blood T cell repertoires in COVID-19. Study-level information: Acute and convalescent COVID-19 samples came from the United States, Italy and Spain.

Per the study methods: Researchers report that nucleated cell counts were estimated from reference gene primer amplification. Sequenced by immunoSEQ multiplex PCR; TCRdb stores in-frame clones only, minus some. V and J calls and clone size are given by that table; D and trimming were obtained from the DNA. Of about 280,000 clones listed, nearly 90% are singletons. Individuals drawn from around 25 US areas were about 18 to 90 years old. The CDR3 spans 14 residues. V was clipped by 2 bases and J by 9 bases; unmatched bases: 4. Germline V gives CDR1 MRHNA, CDR2 SNTAGT. The sequenced sample was PBMCs or T cells enriched from blood (not recorded which). The J gene is TRBJ2-1, the V gene TRBV6-4; 10 nucleotides match TRBD1. The TCR comes from a woman aged 18-30 years with acute COVID-19. CDR3 in DNA: TGTGCCAGCAGTGACGGGACAGGGGTAACTGAGCAGTTCTTC. Translation: CASSDGTGVTEQFF.